A selection of T cell receptor beta chains follows, all from one sample in a study of PD-1 blockade in classical Hodgkin lymphoma. This table comes from immunoSEQ multiplex PCR, and its TCRdb copy is limited to in-frame clones, with some not included. The sample shows around 99,000 clones, 81% of them seen only once. The specimen comprised peripheral blood mononuclear cells (PBMCs), sampled before the second cycle of nivolumab. All receptors derive from a human donor with classical Hodgkin lymphoma. Each CDR3 is given with its conserved first and last residue. A D gene is named only where the DNA matches it firmly. The size entry is marked missing in some rows and otherwise reads once, few, many or a size class.

D: NA; J: TRBJ2-7; V: TRBV6-5; size: NA; CDR3: CAPVRTTFYEQYF; DNA: TGTGCCCCGGTTAGGACTACTTTCTACGAGCAGTACTTC
D: NA; J: TRBJ1-1; V: TRBV12-5; size: NA; CDR3: CASGGRWYTEAFF; DNA: TGTGCTAGTGGTGGGAGGTGGTACACTGAAGCTTTCTTT
D: TRBD2; J: TRBJ2-7; V: TRBV25-1; size: NA; CDR3: CASSDTRGGRAGEQYF; DNA: TGTGCCAGCAGTGATACTCGCGGCGGGAGGGCCGGGGAGCAGTACTTC
D: TRBD2; J: TRBJ2-7; V: TRBV6-1; size: NA; CDR3: CASRTSGTYEQYF; DNA: TGTGCCAGCAGGACTAGCGGCACCTACGAGCAGTACTTC
D: TRBD2; J: TRBJ2-1; V: TRBV5-1; size: NA; CDR3: CASSLASGSYNEQFF; DNA: TGCGCCAGCAGCTTGGCGAGCGGGAGTTACAATGAGCAGTTCTTC
D: TRBD2; J: TRBJ2-1; V: TRBV29-1; size: NA; CDR3: CSVGEGLAYNEQFF; DNA: TGCAGCGTTGGGGAGGGACTAGCCTACAATGAGCAGTTCTTC
D: NA; J: TRBJ2-2; V: TRBV19; size: few; CDR3: CASSTRQVNTGELFF; DNA: TGTGCCAGTAGTACCAGACAGGTTAACACCGGGGAGCTGTTTTTT
D: TRBD2; J: TRBJ2-3; V: TRBV2; size: NA; CDR3: CASSGPSGLTDTQYF; DNA: TGTGCCAGCAGTGGTCCTAGCGGTCTTACAGATACGCAGTATTTT
D: NA; J: TRBJ1-4; V: TRBV19; size: many; CDR3: CASSFSGEKLFF; DNA: TGTGCCAGTAGTTTCAGTGGTGAAAAACTGTTTTTT
D: NA; J: TRBJ1-1; V: TRBV27; size: NA; CDR3: CASSSDWGEAFF; DNA: TGTGCCAGCAGTTCGGACTGGGGGGAAGCTTTCTTT
D: NA; J: TRBJ1-1; V: TRBV10-2; size: NA; CDR3: CASSQTPGAFF; DNA: TGCGCCAGCAGCCAGACTCCTGGCGCTTTCTTT
D: TRBD1; J: TRBJ1-5; V: TRBV19; size: NA; CDR3: CASVSGQGNQPQHF; DNA: TGTGCCAGTGTTTCAGGACAGGGGAATCAGCCCCAGCATTTT
D: NA; J: TRBJ2-3; V: TRBV9; size: NA; CDR3: CASSVDGNTDTQYF; DNA: TGTGCCAGCAGCGTAGATGGGAACACAGATACGCAGTATTTT
D: NA; J: TRBJ2-3; V: TRBV19; size: NA; CDR3: CASSMVRATTDTQYF; DNA: TGTGCCAGTAGTATGGTGAGGGCTACCACAGATACGCAGTATTTT
D: TRBD2; J: TRBJ2-3; V: TRBV7-9; size: NA; CDR3: CASSLGGLAGVVDTQYF; DNA: TGTGCCAGCAGCTTAGGAGGACTAGCGGGAGTTGTCGATACGCAGTATTTT
D: NA; J: TRBJ2-3; V: TRBV20-1; size: NA; CDR3: CSAQLRGQYF; DNA: TGCAGTGCCCAACTCCGGGGGCAGTATTTT
D: TRBD1; J: TRBJ1-1; V: TRBV11-1; size: NA; CDR3: CASSYAGQGPTNEAFF; DNA: TGTGCCAGCAGCTACGCGGGACAGGGACCGACCAATGAAGCTTTCTTT
D: TRBD2; J: TRBJ2-3; V: TRBV5-1; size: once; CDR3: CASSLGLAGMDTQYF; DNA: TGCGCCAGCAGCTTGGGGCTAGCGGGAATGGATACGCAGTATTTT
D: TRBD2; J: TRBJ2-2; V: TRBV10-3; size: NA; CDR3: CAISGGGSLSTGELFF; DNA: TGTGCCATCAGTGGGGGCGGGAGCTTGAGCACCGGGGAGCTGTTTTTT
D: NA; J: TRBJ2-2; V: TRBV7-6; size: few; CDR3: CASSLEVGELFF; DNA: TGTGCCAGCAGCTTAGAGGTCGGGGAGCTGTTTTTT
D: TRBD1; J: TRBJ2-5; V: TRBV7-8; size: NA; CDR3: CASSRDRAETQYF; DNA: TGTGCCAGCAGCAGGGACAGGGCAGAGACCCAGTACTTC
D: NA; J: TRBJ1-1; V: TRBV7-9; size: NA; CDR3: CASSLRENTEAFF; DNA: TGTGCCAGCAGCTTAAGGGAAAACACTGAAGCTTTCTTT
D: NA; J: TRBJ2-1; V: TRBV5-1; size: few; CDR3: CASSQAGSGEQFF; DNA: TGCGCCAGCAGCCAAGCGGGTTCGGGGGAGCAGTTCTTC
D: TRBD1; J: TRBJ2-3; V: TRBV6-1; size: NA; CDR3: CASSETPLAGGAGDTQYF; DNA: TGTGCCAGCAGTGAAACCCCACTGGCAGGGGGCGCAGGCGATACGCAGTATTTT
D: NA; J: TRBJ2-7; V: TRBV18; size: NA; CDR3: CASAPLDREQYF; DNA: TGTGCCAGCGCCCCACTTGATAGGGAGCAGTACTTC
D: NA; J: TRBJ1-5; V: TRBV27; size: NA; CDR3: CASTLNPGVQPQHF; DNA: TGTGCCAGCACCTTGAACCCGGGGGTTCAGCCCCAGCATTTT
D: TRBD1; J: TRBJ2-1; V: TRBV5-1; size: NA; CDR3: CASSPRTGRLVEQFF; DNA: TGCGCCAGCAGCCCTCGGACAGGGCGATTGGTTGAGCAGTTCTTC
D: NA; J: TRBJ2-3; V: TRBV9; size: many; CDR3: CASSQQGHYTDTQYF; DNA: TGTGCCAGCAGCCAACAGGGACATTACACAGATACGCAGTATTTT
D: TRBD2; J: TRBJ2-7; V: TRBV19; size: NA; CDR3: CASSPAGTYEQYF; DNA: TGTGCCAGTAGCCCAGCGGGGACCTACGAGCAGTACTTC
D: NA; J: TRBJ1-1; V: TRBV7-6; size: few; CDR3: CASSLSRNTEAFF; DNA: TGTGCCAGCAGCTTGAGCAGGAACACTGAAGCTTTCTTT
D: TRBD1; J: TRBJ2-5; V: TRBV14; size: NA; CDR3: CASSRRDSQETQYF; DNA: TGTGCCAGCAGCCGCCGGGACAGCCAAGAGACCCAGTACTTC
D: NA; J: TRBJ2-7; V: TRBV7-5; size: NA; CDR3: CVRSTEGQEGNEQYF; DNA: TGTGTCAGAAGCACCGAAGGACAGGAAGGGAACGAGCAGTACTTC
D: TRBD2; J: TRBJ2-7; V: TRBV5-1; size: once; CDR3: CASSQTSGTYEQYF; DNA: TGCGCCAGCTCCCAGACTAGCGGGACTTACGAGCAGTACTTC
D: NA; J: TRBJ1-1; V: TRBV2; size: few; CDR3: CASSQSLNTEAFF; DNA: TGTGCCAGCAGTCAATCACTGAACACTGAAGCTTTCTTT
D: NA; J: TRBJ1-2; V: TRBV15; size: NA; CDR3: CATSRDSGNGYTF; DNA: TGTGCCACCAGCAGAGATTCTGGAAATGGCTACACCTTC
D: TRBD2; J: TRBJ2-5; V: TRBV30; size: NA; CDR3: CAWSGLAGETQYF; DNA: TGTGCCTGGTCGGGACTAGCGGGAGAGACCCAGTACTTC
D: NA; J: TRBJ1-6; V: TRBV30; size: NA; CDR3: CAWSQSSNSPLHF; DNA: TGTGCCTGGAGCCAGAGCAGTAATTCACCCCTCCACTTT
D: NA; J: TRBJ1-5; V: TRBV19; size: NA; CDR3: CASRGTFDQPQHF; DNA: TGTGCCAGTAGAGGGACATTTGATCAGCCCCAGCATTTT
D: NA; J: TRBJ2-2; V: TRBV19; size: once; CDR3: CASSTWTAGTGELFF; DNA: TGTGCCAGTAGTACCTGGACAGCAGGCACCGGGGAGCTGTTTTTT
D: TRBD2; J: TRBJ2-3; V: TRBV15; size: NA; CDR3: CATSRETSGRTDTQYF; DNA: TGTGCCACCAGCAGGGAAACTAGCGGCCGGACAGATACGCAGTATTTT
D: NA; J: TRBJ2-2; V: TRBV7-2; size: NA; CDR3: CASRPGPGLTGELFF; DNA: TGTGCCAGCCGCCCCGGGCCAGGTCTTACCGGGGAGCTGTTTTTT
D: NA; J: TRBJ1-5; V: TRBV30; size: NA; CDR3: CAWSVAGGVAPQHF; DNA: TGTGCCTGGAGTGTAGCGGGGGGGGTCGCGCCCCAGCATTTT
D: NA; J: TRBJ1-1; V: TRBV5-6; size: NA; CDR3: CASSSSPGRGTEAFF; DNA: TGTGCCAGCAGCTCCTCTCCCGGACGGGGCACTGAAGCTTTCTTT
D: NA; J: TRBJ2-3; V: TRBV18; size: NA; CDR3: CASSPGTGYLDTQYF; DNA: TGTGCCAGCTCACCCGGGACTGGCTATTTGGATACGCAGTATTTT
D: TRBD1; J: TRBJ2-7; V: TRBV5-6; size: NA; CDR3: CASSSAGQGLDEQYF; DNA: TGTGCCAGCAGCTCAGCAGGACAGGGGCTGGACGAGCAGTACTTC
D: TRBD2; J: TRBJ2-1; V: TRBV10-2; size: NA; CDR3: CASKLGGSSVNEQFF; DNA: TGCGCCAGCAAGTTGGGCGGGAGTTCGGTCAATGAGCAGTTCTTC
D: NA; J: TRBJ2-2; V: TRBV5-4; size: NA; CDR3: CASSLAGANTGELFF; DNA: TGTGCCAGCAGCTTGGCTGGAGCGAACACCGGGGAGCTGTTTTTT
D: NA; J: TRBJ2-1; V: TRBV7-9; size: NA; CDR3: CASSLEGWGAKDEQFF; DNA: TGTGCCAGCAGCTTAGAGGGCTGGGGGGCCAAGGATGAGCAGTTCTTC
D: NA; J: TRBJ1-5; V: TRBV28; size: NA; CDR3: CASSNRAGNQPQHF; DNA: TGTGCCAGCAGCAACAGGGCTGGCAATCAGCCCCAGCATTTT
D: TRBD1; J: TRBJ1-2; V: TRBV6-6; size: few; CDR3: CASRSGQFYGYTF; DNA: TGTGCCAGCAGATCGGGACAGTTCTATGGCTACACCTTC
D: NA; J: TRBJ2-1; V: TRBV6-6; size: NA; CDR3: CASSQGRPSSYNEQFF; DNA: TGTGCCAGCAGTCAAGGTCGCCCGAGCTCCTACAATGAGCAGTTCTTC
D: NA; J: TRBJ1-5; V: TRBV7-2; size: NA; CDR3: CASSLGPVGGGQPQHF; DNA: TGTGCCAGCAGCTTAGGACCAGTAGGCGGGGGTCAGCCCCAGCATTTT
D: NA; J: TRBJ2-1; V: TRBV11-2; size: NA; CDR3: CASSLVGRDEQFF; DNA: TGTGCCAGCAGCTTAGTTGGCCGGGATGAGCAGTTCTTC
D: NA; J: TRBJ2-7; V: TRBV5-1; size: NA; CDR3: CASSLTPQDYSYEQYF; DNA: TGCGCCAGCAGCTTAACCCCTCAGGACTACTCCTACGAGCAGTACTTC
D: NA; J: TRBJ2-6; V: TRBV5-1; size: NA; CDR3: CASSTDGNSGANVLTF; DNA: TGCGCCAGCAGTACAGACGGGAACTCTGGGGCCAACGTCCTGACTTTC
D: NA; J: TRBJ2-5; V: TRBV19; size: few; CDR3: CASSIGGTQETQYF; DNA: TGTGCCAGTAGTATAGGAGGAACCCAAGAGACCCAGTACTTC
D: NA; J: TRBJ2-1; V: TRBV2; size: NA; CDR3: CASSGRASSYNEQFF; DNA: TGTGCCAGCAGTGGGCGGGCCAGCTCCTACAATGAGCAGTTCTTC
D: TRBD1; J: TRBJ1-2; V: TRBV7-8; size: NA; CDR3: CASSLEQGAYGYTF; DNA: TGTGCCAGCAGCTTAGAACAGGGGGCCTATGGCTACACCTTC
D: TRBD1; J: TRBJ1-2; V: TRBV4-3; size: few; CDR3: CASSSGQGYGYTF; DNA: TGCGCCAGCAGTTCGGGACAGGGCTATGGCTACACCTTC